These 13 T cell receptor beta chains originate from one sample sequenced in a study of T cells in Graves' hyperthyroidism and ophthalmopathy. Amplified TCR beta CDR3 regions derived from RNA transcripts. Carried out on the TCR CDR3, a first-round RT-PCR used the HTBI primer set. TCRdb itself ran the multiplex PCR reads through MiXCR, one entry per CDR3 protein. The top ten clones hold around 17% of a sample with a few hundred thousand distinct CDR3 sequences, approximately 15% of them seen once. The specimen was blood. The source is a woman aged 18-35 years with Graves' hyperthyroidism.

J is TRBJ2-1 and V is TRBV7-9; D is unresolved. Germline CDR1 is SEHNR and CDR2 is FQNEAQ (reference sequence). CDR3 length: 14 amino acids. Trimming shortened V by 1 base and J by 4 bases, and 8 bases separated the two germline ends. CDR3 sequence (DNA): TGTGCCAGCAGCTTAGATTTTGGATACAATGAGCAGTTCTTC. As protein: CASSLDFGYNEQFF.

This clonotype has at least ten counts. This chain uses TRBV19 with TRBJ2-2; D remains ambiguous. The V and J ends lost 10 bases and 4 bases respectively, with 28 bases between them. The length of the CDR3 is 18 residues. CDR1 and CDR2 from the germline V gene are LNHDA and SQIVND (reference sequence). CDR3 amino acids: CATKSPWGTVLSTGELFF. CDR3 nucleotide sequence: TGTGCCACTAAAAGCCCTTGGGGAACGGTTCTCTCCACCGGGGAGCTGTTTTTT. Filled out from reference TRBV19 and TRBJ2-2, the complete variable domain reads DGGITQSPKYLFRKEGQNVTLSCEQNLNHDAMYWYRQDPGQGLRLIYYSQIVNDFQKGDIAEGYSVSREKKESFPLTVTSAQKNPTAFYLCATKSPWGTVLSTGELFFGEGSRLTVL.

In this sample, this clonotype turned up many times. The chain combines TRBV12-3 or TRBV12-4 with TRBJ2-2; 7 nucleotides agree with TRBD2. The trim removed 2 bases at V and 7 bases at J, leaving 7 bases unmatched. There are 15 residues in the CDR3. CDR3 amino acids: CASSLLAGAGGELFF. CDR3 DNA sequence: TGTGCCAGCAGTTTACTGGCGGGAGCCGGCGGGGAGCTGTTTTTT.

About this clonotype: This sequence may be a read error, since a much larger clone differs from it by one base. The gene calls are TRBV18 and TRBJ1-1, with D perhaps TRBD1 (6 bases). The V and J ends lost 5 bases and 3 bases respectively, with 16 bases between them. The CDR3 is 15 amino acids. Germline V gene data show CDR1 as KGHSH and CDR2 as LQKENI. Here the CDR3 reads CASSSTIGGDTEAFF. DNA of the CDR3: TGTGCCAGCTCATCGACTATAGGGGGAGACACTGAAGCTTTCTTT.

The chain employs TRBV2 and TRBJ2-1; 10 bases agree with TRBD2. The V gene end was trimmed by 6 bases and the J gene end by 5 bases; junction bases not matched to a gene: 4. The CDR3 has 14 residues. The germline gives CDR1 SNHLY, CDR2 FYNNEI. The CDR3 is CASRLAGAHNEQFF. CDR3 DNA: TGTGCCAGCAGGCTAGCGGGAGCACACAATGAGCAGTTCTTC.

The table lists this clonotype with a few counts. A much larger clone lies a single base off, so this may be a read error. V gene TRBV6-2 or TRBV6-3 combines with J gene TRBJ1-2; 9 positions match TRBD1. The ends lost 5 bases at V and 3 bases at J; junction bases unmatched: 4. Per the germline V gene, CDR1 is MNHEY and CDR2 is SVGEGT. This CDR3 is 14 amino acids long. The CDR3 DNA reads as TGTGCCAGCAGTAGGGACAGGGAGGACTATGGCTACACCTTC. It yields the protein CASSRDREDYGYTF.

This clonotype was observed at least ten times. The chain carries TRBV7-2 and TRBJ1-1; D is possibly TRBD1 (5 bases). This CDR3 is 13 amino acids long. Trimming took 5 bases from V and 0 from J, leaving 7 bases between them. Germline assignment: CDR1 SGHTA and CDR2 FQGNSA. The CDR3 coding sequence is TGTGCCAGCAGCACACAGGTGAACACTGAAGCTTTCTTT. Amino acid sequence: CASSTQVNTEAFF.

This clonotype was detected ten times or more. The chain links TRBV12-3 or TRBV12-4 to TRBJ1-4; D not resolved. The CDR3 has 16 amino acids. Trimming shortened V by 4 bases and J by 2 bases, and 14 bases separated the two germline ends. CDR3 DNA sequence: TGTGCCAGCAGTTCGAGTCTTTTTTTGACTAATGAAAAACTGTTTTTT. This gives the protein CASSSSLFLTNEKLFF.

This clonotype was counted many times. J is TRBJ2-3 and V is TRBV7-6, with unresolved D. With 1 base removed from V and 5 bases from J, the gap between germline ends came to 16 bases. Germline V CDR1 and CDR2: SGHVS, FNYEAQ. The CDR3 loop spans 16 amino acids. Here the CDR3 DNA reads TGTGCCAGCAGCTTAGAGTCGGCGGCCTCATTAGATACGCAGTATTTT. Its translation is CASSLESAASLDTQYF.

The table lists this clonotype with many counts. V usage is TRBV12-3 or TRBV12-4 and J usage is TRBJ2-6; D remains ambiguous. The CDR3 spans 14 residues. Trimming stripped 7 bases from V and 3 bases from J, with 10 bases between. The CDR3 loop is CASTRIRGANVLTF. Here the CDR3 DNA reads TGTGCCAGCACTAGGATCCGTGGGGCCAACGTCCTGACTTTC.

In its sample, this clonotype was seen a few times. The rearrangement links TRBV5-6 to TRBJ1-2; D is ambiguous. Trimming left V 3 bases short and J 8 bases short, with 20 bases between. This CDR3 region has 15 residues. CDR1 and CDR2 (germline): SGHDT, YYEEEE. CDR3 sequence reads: CASSWESRPSVGYTF. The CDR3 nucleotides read TGTGCCAGCAGCTGGGAAAGCCGCCCCAGCGTGGGCTACACCTTC.

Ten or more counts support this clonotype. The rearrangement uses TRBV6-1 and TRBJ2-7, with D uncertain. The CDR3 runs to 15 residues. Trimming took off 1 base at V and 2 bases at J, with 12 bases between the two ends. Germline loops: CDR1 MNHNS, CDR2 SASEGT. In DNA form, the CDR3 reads TGTGCCAGCAGTGAAGGTCGCCGGTCCCCCTACGAGCAGTACGTC. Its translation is CASSEGRRSPYEQYV.

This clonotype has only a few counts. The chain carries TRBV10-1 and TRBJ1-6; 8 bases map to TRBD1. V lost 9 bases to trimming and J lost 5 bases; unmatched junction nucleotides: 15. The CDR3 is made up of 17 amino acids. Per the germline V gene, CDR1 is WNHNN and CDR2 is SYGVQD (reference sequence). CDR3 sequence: CASWTGRGYQNNSPLHF. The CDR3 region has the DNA TGCGCCAGTTGGACAGGGAGGGGATATCAGAATAATTCACCCCTCCACTTT.